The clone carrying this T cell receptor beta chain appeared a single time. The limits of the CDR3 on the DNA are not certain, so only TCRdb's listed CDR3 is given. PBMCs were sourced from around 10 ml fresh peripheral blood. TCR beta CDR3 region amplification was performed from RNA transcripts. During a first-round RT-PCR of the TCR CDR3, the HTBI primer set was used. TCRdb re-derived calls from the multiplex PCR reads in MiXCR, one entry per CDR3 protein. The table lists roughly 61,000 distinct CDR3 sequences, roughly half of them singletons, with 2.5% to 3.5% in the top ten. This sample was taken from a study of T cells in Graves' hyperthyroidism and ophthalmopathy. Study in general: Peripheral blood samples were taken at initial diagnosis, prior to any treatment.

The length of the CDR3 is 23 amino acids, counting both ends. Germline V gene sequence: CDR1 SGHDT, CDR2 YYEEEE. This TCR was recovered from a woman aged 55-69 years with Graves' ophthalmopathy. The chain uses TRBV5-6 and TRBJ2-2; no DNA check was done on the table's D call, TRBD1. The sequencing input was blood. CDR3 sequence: CASSPDRGSYEQYFGPGTGELFF.